Shown below are 26 T cell receptor beta chains from a single sample sequenced in a study of T cell responses to AZD1222 COVID-19 vaccine. The protocol was immunoSEQ multiplex PCR, while the TCRdb copy is restricted to in-frame clones and leaves out a portion. The repertoire includes 180,000 or so clones, about 91% of them detected once, and roughly 8% sits in the top ten. The specimen comprised peripheral blood, sampled on day 0 of AZD1222 vaccination. These receptors were collected from an adult in good health.

J is TRBJ1-1 and V is TRBV6-5; no clear D gene. CDR1 and CDR2 from the germline V gene are MNHEY and SVGAGI. The CDR3 covers 11 residues. Trimming stripped 8 bases from V and 3 bases from J, with 7 bases between. In DNA, the CDR3 is TGTGCCAGCCAGAGGGACACTGAAGCTTTCTTT. This sequence encodes CASQRDTEAFF.

The rearrangement joins TRBV14 to TRBJ2-7; D is uncertain. The V gene's germline CDR1 is SGHDN and CDR2 FVKESK. V was pared by 4 bases and J by 1 base, with 14 bases between. This CDR3 has 15 residues. Written as DNA, the CDR3 is TGTGCCAGCAGCCTGAACCCGACGAGGTCCTACGAGCAGTACTTC. Its protein is CASSLNPTRSYEQYF.

The chain has TRBV10-3 and TRBJ2-7; D is possibly TRBD2 (6 bases). Trimming took 4 bases from V and 5 from J, leaving 9 bases between them. Looked up from germline, CDR1 is ENHRY and CDR2 is SYGVKD. The CDR3 length is 12 residues. The CDR3 region has the DNA TGTGCCATCAGTGCCTTAGCGGACGAGCAGTACTTC. Translating gives CAISALADEQYF.

The chain uses TRBV19 and TRBJ1-2; 11 nucleotides agree with TRBD1. The CDR3 contains 16 residues. Looked up from germline, CDR1 is LNHDA and CDR2 is SQIVND (reference sequence). The J segment lost 3 bases and the V segment lost 1 base, leaving 4 bases of the junction unmatched. Here the CDR3 DNA reads TGTGCCAGTAGTATAGGATCGGGACAGGGGGACTATGGCTACACCTTC. Translation: CASSIGSGQGDYGYTF.

The chain joins TRBV7-9 to TRBJ2-7; D is unclear. Germline V gene lookup returns CDR1 SEHNR and CDR2 FQNEAQ (reference sequence). The ends were cut back, 6 bases at V and 3 bases at J, with 9 bases in the middle. This CDR3 region has 12 residues. The CDR3 loop is CASRTDNYEQYF. CDR3 bases: TGTGCCAGCAGGACTGACAACTACGAGCAGTACTTC.

The gene calls are TRBV5-6 and TRBJ1-1, with 9 bases matching TRBD1. Germline V lookup: CDR1 SGHDT, CDR2 YYEEEE. CDR3 size: 17 residues. Trimming took 5 bases from V and 0 from J; bases not matched to a gene: 11. The CDR3 DNA sequence: TGTGCCAGCAGGGCGGGACAGGGCCTGAATCTGAACACTGAAGCTTTCTTT. This encodes CASRAGQGLNLNTEAFF.

The V and J genes are TRBV3-1 (or the pseudogene TRBV3-2) and TRBJ2-3; no clear D. The CDR3 length is 14 residues. Looked up from germline, CDR1 is LGHDT and CDR2 is YNNKEL (reference sequence). The V and J ends lost 0 bases and 1 base respectively, with 5 bases between them. In nucleotides, the CDR3 is TGTGCCAGCAGCCAAGATGCTCGCACAGATACGCAGTATTTT. It yields the protein CASSQDARTDTQYF.

The rearrangement uses TRBV5-1 and TRBJ1-1; D not resolved. The germline gives CDR1 SGHRS, CDR2 YFSETQ. This CDR3 has 15 amino acids. Trimming left V 4 bases short and J 5 bases short, with 18 bases between. CDR3 coding DNA: TGCGCCAGCAGCCCCGGCACTTCCCTGGGGACTGAAGCTTTCTTT. Translating gives CASSPGTSLGTEAFF.

This clone occurred a few times. This chain connects TRBV4-1 to TRBJ1-5; D not certain. The germline V and J ends were trimmed by 0 bases and 1 base, with 4 bases remaining between them. This CDR3 spans 14 amino acids. Germline loops: CDR1 MGHRA, CDR2 YSYEKL. Here the CDR3 reads CASSQDQSNQPQHF. The DNA for the CDR3 is TGCGCCAGCAGCCAAGATCAGAGCAATCAGCCCCAGCATTTT.

This clone was counted a single time. The V call is TRBV7-9, the J call TRBJ2-1; D perhaps matches TRBD2 (5 bases). The V gene lost 0 bases and the J gene lost 7 bases, with 13 bases spanning the gap. This CDR3 is 15 amino acids long. Germline-derived CDR1 and CDR2 are SEHNR and FQNEAQ (reference sequence). As DNA, the CDR3 is TGTGCCAGCAGCTTAGCGGTGGCAGGCGGGAATGAGCAGTTCTTC. Translated, it gives CASSLAVAGGNEQFF.

This sequence joins TRBV5-1 and TRBJ2-7; D possibly matches TRBD1 or TRBD2 (5 bases each). With 4 bases removed from V and 3 bases from J, the gap between germline ends came to 17 bases. The CDR3 sequence is 15 residues long. The germline V gene encodes CDR1 SGHRS and CDR2 YFSETQ. CDR3 in DNA: TGCGCCAGCAGCCTGCAGGGAAATAGCGACTACGAGCAGTACTTC. Amino acids: CASSLQGNSDYEQYF.

The J gene is TRBJ1-6, the V gene TRBV19, with TRBD1 matching 8 bases. Germline V gene sequence: CDR1 LNHDA, CDR2 SQIVND (reference sequence). V was pared by 3 bases and J by 5 bases, with 9 bases of the junction left unmatched. This CDR3 contains 17 residues. The CDR3 nucleotides read TGTGCCAGTAGTATTGCCTCAGGGGGCGTCCATAATTCACCCCTCCACTTT. It is translated as CASSIASGGVHNSPLHF.

The chain joins TRBV5-1 to TRBJ2-1; 7 bases map to TRBD1. After removal of 4 bases from V and 7 bases from J, the junction contained 8 bases not matched to a gene. This CDR3 comprises 14 residues. Germline CDR1 is SGHRS and CDR2 is YFSETQ. The CDR3 nucleotides read TGCGCCAGCAGCCATAGGGGGCCGAGGAATGAGCAGTTCTTC. It translates to CASSHRGPRNEQFF.

V gene TRBV6-5 combines with J gene TRBJ1-6, with 9 bases aligning to TRBD1. CDR1 and CDR2 from the germline V gene are MNHEY and SVGAGI. The trim removed 6 bases at V and 11 bases at J, leaving 8 bases unmatched. This CDR3 spans 14 amino acids. Written as DNA, the CDR3 is TGTGCCAGCAGGCTAGGACAGGGGATTACACCCCTCCACTTT. It encodes CASRLGQGITPLHF.

This chain connects TRBV7-9 to TRBJ1-2; a weak D match, TRBD1 (5 bases). CDR1 SEHNR and CDR2 FQNEAQ come from the germline V gene (reference sequence). This CDR3 is built from 14 residues. V lost 6 bases and J lost 1, with 12 bases in between. The CDR3 DNA reads as TGTGCCAGCAGTTCTCTACAGGTTAACTATGGCTACACCTTC. It encodes CASSSLQVNYGYTF.

The chain has TRBV27 and TRBJ1-1; D call uncertain. Germline CDR1 is MNHEY and CDR2 is SMNVEV (reference sequence). V was shortened by 5 bases and J by 2 bases, with 6 bases between the two germline ends. The CDR3 has 12 amino acids. CDR3 sequence: CASSPPNTEAFF. In DNA, the CDR3 is TGTGCCAGCAGTCCGCCCAACACTGAAGCTTTCTTT.

The gene calls are TRBV11-2 and TRBJ2-7; D ambiguous. V was trimmed by 0 bases and J by 3 bases, leaving 9 bases between them. This CDR3 spans 14 amino acids. The V gene's germline CDR1 is SGHAT and CDR2 FQNNGV. This CDR3 reads CASSLDSPDYEQYF. Here the CDR3 DNA reads TGTGCCAGCAGCTTAGATTCGCCAGACTACGAGCAGTACTTC.

This clone has more than one count but fewer than ten. This chain connects TRBV5-1 to TRBJ1-4; D call uncertain. Per the germline V gene, CDR1 is SGHRS and CDR2 is YFSETQ. V was clipped by 2 bases and J by 1 base, with 9 bases between them. This CDR3 contains 15 residues. This chain's CDR3 is CASSFTIGTNEKLFF. The CDR3 coding sequence is TGCGCCAGCAGCTTCACGATTGGAACTAATGAAAAACTGTTTTTT.

This clone showed up just once. V and J are TRBV11-2 and TRBJ2-7; 9 bases line up with TRBD1. V was pared by 2 bases and J by 3 bases, with 5 bases of the junction left unmatched. Germline CDR1 SGHAT, CDR2 FQNNGV. The CDR3 is 15 residues long. The CDR3 DNA is TGTGCCAGCAGCTTAACGGGACAGGGACTCTACGAGCAGTACTTC. Encoded protein: CASSLTGQGLYEQYF.

V usage is TRBV29-1 and J usage is TRBJ2-7; D tentatively fits TRBD1 or TRBD2 (6 bases each). V was trimmed by 7 bases and J by 5 bases, leaving 18 bases between them. CDR3 length: 13 amino acids. Germline V gene sequence: CDR1 SQVTM, CDR2 ANQGSEA. This CDR3 is CSAGRGAFDEQYF. The CDR3 DNA sequence: TGCAGCGCCGGTAGGGGGGCCTTCGACGAGCAGTACTTC.

This clone occurred once. The V gene is TRBV5-4, the J gene TRBJ2-5, with TRBD1 matching over 8 bases. Germline values: CDR1 SGHNT, CDR2 YYREEE (reference sequence). Trimming cost V 3 bases and J 2 bases; bases outside gene matches: 6. The CDR3 length is 15 residues. DNA of the CDR3: TGTGCCAGCAGCTGGGGGACAGGAGTTCAAGAGACCCAGTACTTC. This encodes CASSWGTGVQETQYF. Based on the CDR3 plus reference TRBV5-4 and TRBJ2-5, the full variable domain is ETGVTQSPTHLIKTRGQQVTLRCSSQSGHNTVSWYQQALGQGPQFIFQYYREEENGRGNFPPRFSGLQFPNYSSELNVNALELDDSALYLCASSWGTGVQETQYFGPGTRLLVL.

J is TRBJ1-1 and V is TRBV12-3 or TRBV12-4, with D possibly matching TRBD1 (5 bases). The CDR3 spans 12 residues. V lost 6 bases and J 9 bases, leaving 14 bases between the germline ends. CDR3 nucleotide sequence: TGTGCCAGCAGCTTCGAGGACAATCAAGCTTTCTTT. Amino acids: CASSFEDNQAFF.

This rearrangement joins TRBV5-4 to TRBJ1-1; D perhaps matches TRBD1 (5 bases). Germline V gene sequence: CDR1 SGHNT, CDR2 YYREEE (reference sequence). The CDR3 extends over 13 amino acids. V was pared by 5 bases and J by 3 bases, with 11 bases between. The CDR3 protein is CASSSGGDTEAFF. CDR3 bases: TGTGCCAGCAGTTCGGGAGGGGACACTGAAGCTTTCTTT.

This clone was counted a single time. The chain is built from TRBV14 and TRBJ2-7; the match to TRBD1 covers 9 bases. Germline CDR1 SGHDN, CDR2 FVKESK. This CDR3 is 17 amino acids long. Trimming took 0 bases from V and 3 from J; bases not matched to a gene: 9. Written as DNA, the CDR3 is TGTGCCAGCAGCCAAGAGGGCGGGACAGGGTCCCGCTACGAGCAGTACTTC. Protein sequence: CASSQEGGTGSRYEQYF.

This clone was recorded a few times. V gene TRBV18 combines with J gene TRBJ2-7; D ambiguous. CDR1 is KGHSH, CDR2 LQKENI, per germline. This CDR3 spans 12 amino acids. V was trimmed by 5 bases and J by 7 bases, leaving 12 bases between them. CDR3: CASSTERSEQYF. CDR3 coding DNA: TGTGCCAGCTCAACCGAGAGAAGTGAGCAGTACTTC.

V usage is TRBV10-3 and J usage is TRBJ1-2; 8 nucleotides align to TRBD1. The CDR3 totals 14 residues. V gave up 4 bases and J gave up 5 bases; unmatched junction bases: 6. From germline, CDR1 is ENHRY and CDR2 SYGVKD. The CDR3 region is CAISVAGGAYGYTF. The CDR3 region has the DNA TGTGCCATCAGTGTTGCAGGGGGCGCATATGGCTACACCTTC.